This T cell receptor beta chain was sequenced for a study of immune evolution from preneoplasia to lung adenocarcinoma. Study-level results: Top clone share appeared to fall from AAH through AIS, MIA, adenocarcinoma.

Repertoires were generated with immunoSEQ multiplex PCR, while TCRdb's copy carries only in-frame clones and drops some. This table has several thousand clones, 74% appearing once. Resections took place in Japan or China from 2014 to 2017. This clone was observed a single time. Its antigen is as yet unknown. Unmatched junction bases numbered 7, after V lost 4 bases and J lost 7 bases. CDR1 SGHVS and CDR2 FNYEAQ come from the germline V gene. This CDR3 is 13 amino acids long. The chain is built from TRBV7-6 and TRBJ2-7, with TRBD1 identical over 7 bases. This TCR was sampled from a person aged 55-79 years with lung adenocarcinoma. What was sequenced was FFPE adjacent normal lung tissue. The CDR3 nucleotides are TGTGCCAGCAGCTCTAGATGGGACAGTGAGCAGTACTTC. It encodes CASSSRWDSEQYF.